Below are 30 T cell receptor beta chains sequenced from a single sample in a study of shared clonotypes between healthy human individuals. Assay used: immunoSEQ multiplex PCR; TCRdb lists only in-frame clones, some missing. Here the sample spans 1.6 million or so clones, approximately 98.5% being singletons. Sequencing was carried out using naive CD4+ T cells sorted from blood. Described subset: CD45RA+ positively selected. Every receptor here comes from a man aged 25-45 years in good health.

The CDR3 reads CASSENARGLGQYF. CDR3 nucleotide sequence: TGTGCCAGCAGCGAGAACGCCCGCGGCTTAGGACAGTATTTT. The J gene is TRBJ2-3, the V gene TRBV9; D not resolved. The CDR3 extends over 14 amino acids. Trimming took off 3 bases at V and 12 bases at J, with 20 bases between the two ends. The germline gives CDR1 SGDLS, CDR2 YYNGEE.

This clone has just one count. The rearrangement uses TRBV28 and TRBJ1-4; D is possibly TRBD1 (6 bases). Trimming cost V 4 bases and J 2 bases, with 8 bases left between them. Looked up from germline, CDR1 is MDHEN and CDR2 is SYDVKM. This CDR3 is built from 14 residues. The CDR3 region is CASSYRATNEKLFF. The CDR3 nucleotides are TGTGCCAGCAGTTACAGGGCTACTAATGAAAAACTGTTTTTT.

V and J are TRBV2 and TRBJ1-5; D is unclear. The CDR3 consists of 14 residues. V shed 3 bases and J shed 7 bases, with 13 bases lying between them. CDR1 is SNHLY, CDR2 FYNNEI, per germline. The CDR3 DNA is TGTGCCAGCAGTGAGGCAGGATTATACCAGCCCCAGCATTTT. Residues: CASSEAGLYQPQHF.

This chain connects TRBV7-9 to TRBJ1-1; D remains unclear. Germline V CDR1 and CDR2: SEHNR, FQNEAQ (reference sequence). The CDR3 extends over 16 amino acids. Trimming cost V 1 base and J 0 bases, with 12 bases left between them. The CDR3 DNA is TGTGCCAGCAGCTTAGGGACGGCGGGGTTGAACACTGAAGCTTTCTTT. Its translation: CASSLGTAGLNTEAFF.

The V and J genes are TRBV5-1 and TRBJ1-1, with D possibly being TRBD1 (5 bases). The CDR3 runs to 15 residues. Germline V gene sequence: CDR1 SGHRS, CDR2 YFSETQ. Deletions cut 0 bases from V and 0 bases from J, with 9 bases between. The CDR3 DNA follows: TGCGCCAGCAGCTTGGCGGGGACCATGAACACTGAAGCTTTCTTT. This codes for CASSLAGTMNTEAFF.

As concerns this clone: Other DNA sequences within the sample encode an identical CDR3. The rearrangement joins TRBV6-5 to TRBJ1-5; no clear D gene. The germline CDR1 and CDR2 sequences are MNHEY and SVGAGI. V was pared by 2 bases and J by 7 bases, with 6 bases between. CDR3 length: 12 amino acids. The CDR3 DNA is TGTGCCAGCAGTTACCTAGGCCAGCCCCAGCATTTT. Protein sequence: CASSYLGQPQHF.

The chain employs TRBV5-1 and TRBJ2-2; TRBD1 matches 7 bases. V was pared by 4 bases and J by 3 bases, with 9 bases of the junction left unmatched. CDR3 length equals 16 residues. The germline CDR1 and CDR2 sequences are SGHRS and YFSETQ. The CDR3 spells CASSLARGPYTGELFF. CDR3 DNA: TGCGCCAGCAGCCTCGCTAGGGGGCCGTACACCGGGGAGCTGTTTTTT.

The table lists this clone with a few counts. The chain employs TRBV6-5 and TRBJ1-1, with D uncertain. This CDR3 region has 16 residues. V was clipped by 3 bases and J by 10 bases, with 24 bases between them. Germline-derived CDR1 and CDR2 are MNHEY and SVGAGI. The CDR3 region is CASSYLTPRSTPGAFF. The CDR3 DNA is TGTGCCAGCAGTTATCTAACCCCGCGGAGCACGCCCGGAGCTTTCTTT.

The chain employs TRBV5-1 and TRBJ1-2, with D maybe TRBD1 (5 bases). The ends were cut back, 4 bases at V and 2 bases at J, with 15 bases in the middle. The germline V gene has CDR1 SGHRS and CDR2 YFSETQ. The CDR3 length is 15 residues. The CDR3 sequence: CASSAEQETNYGYTF. For the CDR3, the DNA is TGCGCCAGCAGCGCTGAACAGGAAACGAACTATGGCTACACCTTC. Using reference TRBV5-1 and TRBJ1-2 for the parts outside the CDR3, the full variable domain is KAGVTQTPRYLIKTRGQQVTLSCSPISGHRSVSWYQQTPGQGLQFLFEYFSETQRNKGNFPGRFSGRQFSNSRSEMNVSTLELGDSALYLCASSAEQETNYGYTFGSGTRLTVV.

The CDR3 DNA is TGTGCCAGCAAGGGGACCCCGAGGGGCGAAAAACTGTTTTTT. Translated: CASKGTPRGEKLFF. This sequence joins TRBV5-4 and TRBJ1-4; TRBD1 is a possible D gene (5 bases). Trimming left V 6 bases short and J 8 bases short, with 17 bases between. CDR1 and CDR2 (germline): SGHNT, YYREEE (reference sequence). The CDR3 is 14 amino acids.

This chain joins TRBV11-3 and TRBJ2-2; 12 bases align to TRBD2. The CDR3 has 19 residues. The germline CDR1 and CDR2 sequences are SGHNT and YENEEA. V lost 5 bases, J lost 6 bases, and 16 bases stayed unmatched. The CDR3 region has the DNA TGTGCCAGCAGCCCCGTTCGGCTAGCGGGAGGGCCGGGTTCCGGGGAGCTGTTTTTT. Its translation is CASSPVRLAGGPGSGELFF.

Points on this clone: Other DNA sequences within the sample encode an identical CDR3. V gene TRBV5-1 combines with J gene TRBJ1-1; unclear D gene. Trimming took off 4 bases at V and 1 base at J, with 5 bases between the two ends. The CDR3 covers 12 residues. Germline CDR1 and CDR2: SGHRS and YFSETQ. The CDR3 nucleotides read TGCGCCAGCAGCCGGGGGAACACTGAAGCTTTCTTT. It encodes CASSRGNTEAFF.

This chain uses TRBV6-5 with TRBJ2-3; unclear D gene. CDR3 size: 15 residues. The germline V gene encodes CDR1 MNHEY and CDR2 SVGAGI. The ends were cut back, 5 bases at V and 2 bases at J, with 14 bases in the middle. The CDR3 here is CASSPDRPFTDTQYF. CDR3 in DNA: TGTGCCAGCAGTCCAGACCGACCTTTCACAGATACGCAGTATTTT.

This clone came up once. This chain uses TRBV10-3 with TRBJ1-1, with a weak D call TRBD1 (6 bases). V was trimmed by 10 bases and J by 4 bases, leaving 22 bases between them. CDR1 ENHRY and CDR2 SYGVKD come from the germline V gene. The CDR3 runs 15 residues. The CDR3 here is CATREDWQGGTEAFF. CDR3 nucleotides: TGTGCCACCCGGGAGGATTGGCAAGGGGGCACTGAAGCTTTCTTT.

V and J are TRBV28 and TRBJ2-7, with D possibly matching TRBD1 (5 bases). V was clipped by 10 bases and J by 9 bases, with 16 bases between them. This CDR3 comprises 11 residues. Germline lookup yields CDR1 MDHEN and CDR2 SYDVKM. The CDR3 DNA follows: TGTGCCATCCTGCAGGGTGCGGTGCAGTACTTC. Protein sequence: CAILQGAVQYF.

This sequence joins TRBV5-4 and TRBJ1-4, with D possibly TRBD1 on 6 matching bases. Germline loops: CDR1 SGHNT, CDR2 YYREEE (reference sequence). The CDR3 covers 17 residues. V lost 4 bases to trimming and J lost 0 bases, with 16 bases between them. CDR3 in DNA: TGTGCCAGCAGCCCGGGAGGACAGCGAGCAACTAATGAAAAACTGTTTTTT. Protein sequence: CASSPGGQRATNEKLFF.

This chain connects TRBV5-4 to TRBJ2-3, with a weak D call TRBD2 (6 bases). The CDR3 is made up of 15 amino acids. The ends were cut back, 1 base at V and 2 bases at J, with 11 bases in the middle. Germline loops: CDR1 SGHNT, CDR2 YYREEE (reference sequence). The CDR3 bases are TGTGCCAGCAGCTTGAGGAGGGAAGTCACAGATACGCAGTATTTT. It specifies CASSLRREVTDTQYF.

The chain's CDR3 is CASEGANYGYTF. The CDR3 coding sequence is TGTGCCAGTGAGGGGGCGAACTATGGCTACACCTTC. The chain combines TRBV19 with TRBJ1-2; 7 bases are shared with TRBD1. Germline lookup yields CDR1 LNHDA and CDR2 SQIVND (reference sequence). The trim removed 8 bases at V and 2 bases at J, leaving 2 bases unmatched. This CDR3 is 12 amino acids long.

The genes are TRBV7-9 and TRBJ2-3; perhaps TRBD2 as D (6 bases). V lost 5 bases and J lost 2, with 11 bases in between. The CDR3 is 14 amino acids. The V gene's germline CDR1 is SEHNR and CDR2 FQNEAQ (reference sequence). The CDR3 DNA follows: TGTGCCAGCAGCGATGGGACTTACACAGATACGCAGTATTTT. This gives the protein CASSDGTYTDTQYF.

J is TRBJ1-3 and V is TRBV28; 7 bases fit TRBD1. This CDR3 contains 13 residues. Germline CDR1 is MDHEN and CDR2 is SYDVKM. The ends lost 5 bases at V and 7 bases at J; junction bases unmatched: 5. CDR3 sequence reads: CASSLPQGNTIYF. The CDR3 region has the DNA TGTGCCAGCAGTCTTCCACAGGGGAACACCATATATTTT.

The J gene is TRBJ2-5, the V gene TRBV23-1; D is ambiguous. TRBV23-1 is an ORF, and what it does is uncertain. There are 14 residues in the CDR3. The germline V and J ends were trimmed by 0 bases and 1 base, with 6 bases remaining between them. The CDR3 sequence: CASSQSSLQETQYF. CDR3 DNA sequence: TGCGCCAGCAGTCAATCAAGCCTCCAAGAGACCCAGTACTTC.

The J gene is TRBJ1-2, the V gene TRBV28; D might be TRBD1 (6 bases). Looked up from germline, CDR1 is MDHEN and CDR2 is SYDVKM. Trimming removed 3 bases at V and 1 base at J, with 9 bases between. The CDR3 is 14 residues long. Here the CDR3 DNA reads TGTGCCAGCAGTTTCGGAGGGGGTAACTATGGCTACACCTTC. Translation: CASSFGGGNYGYTF.

The V gene is TRBV7-2, the J gene TRBJ2-7, with D possibly matching TRBD1 (5 bases). Germline values: CDR1 SGHTA, CDR2 FQGNSA. Trimming shortened V by 6 bases and J by 1 base, and 10 bases separated the two germline ends. The CDR3 has 13 residues. The chain's CDR3 is CASSEDKSYEQYF. In DNA, the CDR3 is TGTGCCAGCAGTGAGGACAAGTCCTACGAGCAGTACTTC.

The CDR3 sequence is CASGTNTIYF. DNA for the CDR3: TGTGCCAGCGGGACAAACACCATATATTTT. The chain links TRBV28 to TRBJ1-3; TRBD1 might be the D (5 bases). V was clipped by 8 bases and J by 6 bases, with 5 bases between them. The CDR3 spans 10 residues. Looked up from germline, CDR1 is MDHEN and CDR2 is SYDVKM. Full variable domain (remainder filled in from reference TRBV28 and TRBJ1-3): DVKVTQSSRYLVKRTGEKVFLECVQDMDHENMFWYRQDPGLGLRLIYFSYDVKMKEKGDIPEGYSVSREKKERFSLILESASTNQTSMYLCASGTNTIYFGEGSWLTVV.

Turning to this clone: A read error may produce the germline difference seen at one junction end. V and J are TRBV5-1 and TRBJ2-1; 10 positions agree with TRBD2. CDR1 is SGHRS, CDR2 YFSETQ, per germline. This CDR3 has 13 residues. The CDR3 region has the DNA TGCGCCAGCGACAATGGGGGGACTAGCGATCCGGTCTTC. Amino acid sequence: CASDNGGTSDPVF.

The chain has TRBV9 and TRBJ2-7, with D possibly matching TRBD2 (5 bases). CDR3 length equals 14 residues. V shed 3 bases and J shed 1 base, with 11 bases lying between them. The V gene's germline CDR1 is SGDLS and CDR2 YYNGEE. CDR3 in DNA: TGTGCCAGCAGCGCTCGGGGATTTTCCTACGAGCAGTACTTC. Amino acid sequence: CASSARGFSYEQYF. The full variable domain, completed using reference TRBV9 and TRBJ2-7, is DSGVTQTPKHLITATGQRVTLRCSPRSGDLSVYWYQQSLDQGLQFLIQYYNGEERAKGNILERFSAQQFPDLHSELNLSSLELGDSALYFCASSARGFSYEQYFGPGTRLTVT.

The chain recombines TRBV27 with TRBJ2-2; 13 positions agree with TRBD2. This CDR3 has 16 amino acids. J lost 5 bases, V lost 6 bases, and 6 bases had no gene match. The V gene's germline CDR1 is MNHEY and CDR2 SMNVEV (reference sequence). CDR3 in DNA: TGTGCCAGCAGCAGACTAGCGGGAGGAAATACCGGGGAGCTGTTTTTT. Protein: CASSRLAGGNTGELFF.

This clone was detected only once. This sequence joins TRBV5-6 and TRBJ2-7; D remains ambiguous. With 3 bases removed from V and 0 bases from J, the gap between germline ends came to 16 bases. Germline V gene lookup returns CDR1 SGHDT and CDR2 YYEEEE. There are 16 residues in the CDR3. The CDR3 reads CASSSTLQRSSYEQYF. The CDR3 DNA follows: TGTGCCAGCAGCTCCACCCTACAGAGGAGCTCCTACGAGCAGTACTTC.

The gene calls are TRBV7-9 and TRBJ1-1; D is uncertain. V was shortened by 4 bases and J by 0 bases, with 18 bases between the two germline ends. The CDR3 contains 17 residues. Germline V gene data show CDR1 as SEHNR and CDR2 as FQNEAQ (reference sequence). The DNA of the CDR3 is TGTGCCAGCAGCTCACTCAATGACGTTCAGTTGAACACTGAAGCTTTCTTT. Its translation: CASSSLNDVQLNTEAFF.

The J gene is TRBJ2-7, the V gene TRBV10-2; D is possibly TRBD1 (6 bases). Germline CDR1 is WSHSY and CDR2 is SAAADI. This CDR3 region has 14 residues. Trimming stripped 4 bases from V and 7 bases from J, with 17 bases between. The CDR3 here is CASSAGTWLLEQYF. The CDR3 bases are TGCGCCAGCAGTGCCGGGACATGGCTTTTGGAGCAGTACTTC.